What follows are 6 T cell receptor beta chains derived from one specimen sequenced in a study of vaccination and CD4 T cells after COVID-19. Sequencing of cultured CD4+ T cell DNA used the Oncomine TCR Beta short-read assay. Each CDR3 protein is one row after TCRdb ran MiXCR on the PCR reads. The sample lists about 15,000 distinct CDR3 sequences, 26% occurring once. Which antigens these TCRs recognize remains unknown. Described treatment: roughly 11-day PBMC culture with coronavirus spike peptide pools or control peptides (ViraFEST assay). Input material: cultured CD4+ T cells from blood. The receptors originated from a human donor with COVID-19.

This clonotype was detected only once. This chain connects TRBV7-3 to TRBJ1-6; the match to TRBD1 covers 7 bases. J gave up 6 bases and V 6 bases, and 11 bases lay outside the gene matches. The CDR3 sequence is 16 residues long. Per the germline V gene, CDR1 is SGHTA and CDR2 is FQGTGA. In DNA, the CDR3 is TGTGCCAGCAGTTTACATAAAGGGGGCGGTAATTCACCCCTCCACTTT. Protein: CASSLHKGGGNSPLHF.

The rearrangement links TRBV28 to TRBJ1-2; weak D call: TRBD1 (6 bases). The germline V gene encodes CDR1 MDHEN and CDR2 SYDVKM. V lost 5 bases and J 12 bases, leaving 25 bases between the germline ends. CDR3 length: 15 amino acids. The DNA of the CDR3 is TGTGCCAGCAGTCCGGCCCTCGGGAGGGGGGTAAAAAACACCTTC. It is translated as CASSPALGRGVKNTF.

This clonotype was counted a few times. The chain links TRBV19 to TRBJ1-4; D is undetermined. Per germline, CDR1 LNHDA and CDR2 SQIVND (reference sequence). Trimming shortened V by 5 bases and J by 10 bases, and 11 bases separated the two germline ends. The CDR3 is 12 amino acids. CDR3 nucleotides: TGTGCCAGTAGTGTCCGGGCTGGAAAACTGTTTTTT. Translated: CASSVRAGKLFF.

The chain carries TRBV5-6 and TRBJ1-1; D is ambiguous. Germline V gene data show CDR1 as SGHDT and CDR2 as YYEEEE. V lost 1 base, J lost 6 bases, and 10 bases lay in between. CDR3 length equals 13 residues. The CDR3 sequence: CASSLYPEPEAFF. CDR3 bases: TGTGCCAGCAGCTTGTATCCGGAGCCTGAAGCTTTCTTT.

The chain employs TRBV6-2 or TRBV6-3 and TRBJ2-3; 7 nucleotides line up with TRBD1. The CDR3 is 16 amino acids. The V gene's germline CDR1 is MNHEY and CDR2 SVGEGT. Trimming removed 6 bases from V and 3 bases from J; junction bases left unmatched: 12. CDR3 coding DNA: TGTGCCAGCAGCCCCCTTGGGACAGCAGGTACAGATACGCAGTATTTT. Its protein is CASSPLGTAGTDTQYF.

This clonotype was counted between two and nine times. The chain employs TRBV11-1 and TRBJ1-2, with a possible D match to TRBD1 (5 bases). The germline V gene encodes CDR1 SGHAT and CDR2 FQDESV (reference sequence). This CDR3 has 12 amino acids. Trimming removed 4 bases from V and 8 bases from J, with 11 bases in between. Here the CDR3 reads CASSWGPGGYTF. The CDR3 region has the DNA TGTGCCAGCAGCTGGGGACCCGGGGGCTACACCTTC.